These 17 T cell receptor beta chains were all obtained from the same sample, sequenced in a study of T cell repertoires in cytomegalovirus infection. MiXCR, run by TCRdb on the reads, gives a single entry per CDR3 protein. Of almost 500,000 distinct CDR3 sequences listed, approximately 11% are singletons. Material: PBMCs. The source of these receptors is a human donor in good health (CMV status not recorded). Some clones in this sample may be carry-over from other donors' samples.

The sample holds a few counts of this clonotype. This chain uses TRBV19 with TRBJ1-6; D unclear. V lost 4 bases and J lost 10, with 8 bases in between. The germline V gene encodes CDR1 LNHDA and CDR2 SQIVND (reference sequence). The CDR3 is made up of 12 amino acids. In DNA form, the CDR3 reads TGTGCCAGTAGTACTGCGAGCTCACCCCTCCACTTT. The encoded protein is CASSTASSPLHF. Using reference TRBV19 and TRBJ1-6 for the parts outside the CDR3, the full variable domain is DGGITQSPKYLFRKEGQNVTLSCEQNLNHDAMYWYRQDPGQGLRLIYYSQIVNDFQKGDIAEGYSVSREKKESFPLTVTSAQKNPTAFYLCASSTASSPLHFGNGTRLTVT.

This clonotype has ten or more counts. The CDR3 nucleotides read TGTGCCAGCAGCTTAGAGGCCGCGACCCAGTACTTC. This gives the protein CASSLEAATQYF. This rearrangement joins TRBV11-2 to TRBJ2-5; D is ambiguous. In germline, CDR1 is SGHAT, CDR2 FQNNGV. This CDR3 is built from 12 residues. The germline V and J ends were trimmed by 0 bases and 7 bases, with 6 bases remaining between them.

This clonotype appeared many times. V and J are TRBV5-1 and TRBJ1-1; 10 bases align to TRBD1. The junction had 10 bases not matched to a gene; V was cut back by 8 bases and J by 6 bases. The CDR3 has 14 residues. Per germline, CDR1 SGHRS and CDR2 YFSETQ. The CDR3 DNA reads as TGCGCCAGTACAAACTGGGACAGGGGCCCTGAAGCTTTCTTT. Translation gives CASTNWDRGPEAFF.

This clonotype was recorded many times. The chain recombines TRBV6-2 or TRBV6-3 with TRBJ2-7; possibly TRBD1 for D (6 bases). Looked up from germline, CDR1 is MNHEY and CDR2 is SVGEGT. This CDR3 has 15 residues. Trimming took off 4 bases at V and 3 bases at J, with 16 bases between the two ends. CDR3 region: CASSSPRDTGYEQYF. The CDR3 DNA reads as TGTGCCAGCAGTTCGCCTCGGGACACGGGCTACGAGCAGTACTTC.

This clonotype has at least ten counts. V is TRBV29-1 and J is TRBJ2-2, with a tentative D call TRBD1 (6 bases). Trimming shortened V by 6 bases and J by 1 base, and 9 bases separated the two germline ends. The V gene's germline CDR1 is SQVTM and CDR2 ANQGSEA. The CDR3 length is 13 residues. The CDR3 bases are TGCAGCGTACGACAGGTGAACACCGGGGAGCTGTTTTTT. It codes for CSVRQVNTGELFF.

This clonotype was seen repeatedly, ten times or more. CDR3 region: CASSQTGISNQPQHF. CDR3 sequence (DNA): TGTGCCAGTTCGCAGACAGGGATTAGCAATCAGCCCCAGCATTTT. The gene calls are TRBV19 and TRBJ1-5, with 7 bases identical to TRBD1. J gave up 0 bases and V 8 bases, and 7 bases lay outside the gene matches. The germline gives CDR1 LNHDA, CDR2 SQIVND (reference sequence). The CDR3 is 15 amino acids.

This clonotype occurred a few times. This chain uses TRBV7-3 with TRBJ2-7; D is ambiguous. CDR1 and CDR2 (germline): SGHTA, FQGTGA. The CDR3 is made up of 13 amino acids. Trimming left V 5 bases short and J 6 bases short, with 14 bases between. The CDR3 coding sequence is TGTGCCAGCAGCCTGCTCGGAGCTAGCGAGCAGTACTTC. This translates into CASSLLGASEQYF.

Note on this clonotype: This CDR3 is missing its conserved last phenylalanine or tryptophan, likely due to a read error. The CDR3 is CSCGRSQETQYS. CDR3 nucleotide sequence: TGCAGCTGCGGGAGGAGTCAAGAGACCCAGTACTCC. This rearrangement joins TRBV29-1 to TRBJ2-5, with TRBD2 matching 8 bases. The CDR3 sequence is 12 residues long. The V gene's germline CDR1 is SQVTM and CDR2 ANQGSEA. J was trimmed by 2 bases and V by 8 bases; bases with no gene match: 4.

The V call is TRBV14, the J call TRBJ1-1, with 11 bases aligning to TRBD1. Germline CDR1 is SGHDN and CDR2 is FVKESK. The CDR3 sequence is 16 residues long. V lost 2 bases, J lost 1 base, and 3 bases stayed unmatched. The CDR3 loop is CASSQSGTGGNTEAFF. The DNA for the CDR3 is TGTGCCAGCAGCCAATCTGGGACAGGGGGGAACACTGAAGCTTTCTTT.

A few counts support this clonotype. The CDR3 bases are TGTGCCACCAGCACCACTGGACTAGCGGGGGACAATGAGCAGTTCTTC. This codes for CATSTTGLAGDNEQFF. The J gene is TRBJ2-1, the V gene TRBV15, with 13 bases aligning to TRBD2. The V segment lost 4 bases and the J segment 5 bases; nucleotides outside the gene matches: 5. The CDR3 has 16 amino acids. Germline V lookup: CDR1 LNHNV, CDR2 YYDKDF (reference sequence).

The table lists this clonotype with many counts. The CDR3 nucleotides are TGTGCCAGCAGCTTAGGTTCCTACAGGGTTCGGAATTCACCCCTCCACTTT. Its protein is CASSLGSYRVRNSPLHF. The chain couples TRBV7-9 to TRBJ1-6, with D tentatively TRBD1 (6 bases). V lost 1 base, J lost 7 bases, and 17 bases lay in between. CDR1 and CDR2 from the germline V gene are SEHNR and FQNEAQ (reference sequence). The CDR3 length is 17 residues.

On this clonotype itself: With a much larger clone just one base away, this may be a read error. Without the conserved terminal phenylalanine or tryptophan, this CDR3 likely stems from a read error. The chain recombines TRBV12-3 or TRBV12-4 with TRBJ1-2, with D hard to call. The length of the CDR3 is 15 residues. The V gene lost 1 base and the J gene lost 8 bases, with 17 bases spanning the gap. The CDR3 spells CASSLGLAVERGYTY. The DNA for the CDR3 is TGTGCCAGCAGTTTAGGACTAGCGGTTGAGCGCGGCTACACCTAC.

Of note for this clonotype: A read error may explain this, as a much larger clone is one base away. This chain links TRBV27 with TRBJ1-5; TRBD1 matches 7 bases. This CDR3 comprises 13 residues. Germline CDR1 is MNHEY and CDR2 is SMNVEV (reference sequence). Trimming at V came to 4 bases and at J to 6 bases, leaving 3 bases not matched to a gene. CDR3 coding DNA: TGTGCCAGCAGTTACAGGGGTGCTCAGCCCCAGCATTTT. Its translation: CASSYRGAQPQHF.

In this sample, this clonotype turned up a few times. The chain combines TRBV3-1 with TRBJ1-3; 7 nucleotides align to TRBD1. Per the germline V gene, CDR1 is LGHDT and CDR2 is YNNKEL (reference sequence). This CDR3 comprises 15 residues. J was trimmed by 4 bases and V by 1 base; bases with no gene match: 4. The CDR3 loop is CASSQGWDSGNTIYF. In DNA form, the CDR3 reads TGTGCCAGCAGCCAAGGATGGGACAGCGGAAACACCATATATTTT.

The table lists this clonotype with many counts. CDR3 in amino acids: CASSSSLTDQPQHF. In DNA form, the CDR3 reads TGTGCCAGCAGTTCATCACTTACAGATCAGCCCCAGCATTTT. This chain links TRBV28 with TRBJ1-5; D not resolved. Trimming took 4 bases from V and 5 from J, leaving 12 bases between them. Germline CDR1 MDHEN, CDR2 SYDVKM. The CDR3 is made up of 14 amino acids.

This clonotype has ten or more counts. The gene calls are TRBV7-2 and TRBJ1-5; D may be TRBD1 (5 bases). This CDR3 spans 16 amino acids. Trimming left V 5 bases short and J 3 bases short, with 17 bases between. In germline, CDR1 is SGHTA, CDR2 FQGNSA. CDR3 protein: CASSQEGRNLNQPQHF. DNA of the CDR3: TGTGCCAGCAGCCAAGAGGGACGGAACCTCAATCAGCCCCAGCATTTT.

In its sample, this clonotype was seen a few times. V is TRBV29-1 and J is TRBJ2-7; perhaps TRBD2 as D (5 bases). Germline lookup yields CDR1 SQVTM and CDR2 ANQGSEA. The CDR3 consists of 13 residues. Trimming pared 0 bases from V and 5 bases from J, leaving 11 bases between. CDR3 amino acids: CSVEDAPEDEQYF. CDR3 nucleotide sequence: TGCAGCGTTGAAGATGCCCCGGAGGACGAGCAGTACTTC.